The 29 T cell receptor beta chains below all came from one sample that was sequenced in a study of blood T cells in healthy people across ages. A second roughly 6 to 12 cycle PCR used barcoded and J-beta primers. TCRdb re-called the 5' RACE reads through MiXCR, storing one row per CDR3 protein. The table shows around 1,500,000 distinct CDR3 sequences, with approximately 40% occurring only once. The sample taken for sequencing was blood. The source of these receptors is a woman younger than 35 in good health.

The table lists this clonotype with a few counts. This chain joins TRBV10-3 and TRBJ2-3; D may be TRBD1 (6 bases). V was clipped by 2 bases and J by 14 bases, with 20 bases between them. The CDR3 is 14 amino acids. CDR1 is ENHRY, CDR2 SYGVKD, per germline. Here the CDR3 DNA reads TGTGCCATCAGTGAGGGGACCCCCACAGGGTCCGGGTATTTT. It yields the protein CAISEGTPTGSGYF.

The rearrangement links TRBV7-2 to TRBJ2-7; 7 bases map to TRBD2. With 3 bases clipped from V and 6 bases from J, the junction kept 11 bases outside the gene matches. CDR3 length equals 15 residues. In germline, CDR1 is SGHTA, CDR2 FQGNSA. The CDR3 loop is CASSLGGGLLLEQYF. The DNA for the CDR3 is TGTGCCAGCAGCTTGGGCGGGGGACTTCTGCTCGAGCAGTACTTC.

This clonotype was detected only a few times. A junction boundary mismatches the germline segment, possibly from a read error. The V call is TRBV3-1, the J call TRBJ2-1; the match to TRBD2 covers 9 bases. Germline loops: CDR1 LGHDT, CDR2 YNNKEL (reference sequence). This CDR3 is built from 15 residues. The CDR3 spells CASTQAGGVYNEQFF. In DNA, the CDR3 is TGTGCCAGCACCCAAGCGGGGGGAGTTTACAATGAGCAGTTCTTC.

The chain has TRBV7-3 and TRBJ1-2, with D possibly being TRBD1 (6 bases). CDR3 length equals 13 residues. CDR1 and CDR2 from the germline V gene are SGHTA and FQGTGA. Trimming shortened V by 5 bases and J by 6 bases, and 13 bases separated the two germline ends. The CDR3 loop is CASSAQQGNGYTF. The CDR3 nucleotides are TGTGCCAGCAGCGCCCAACAGGGTAATGGCTACACCTTC.

V and J are TRBV18 and TRBJ1-4; D unclear. This CDR3 comprises 13 residues. The germline V gene encodes CDR1 KGHSH and CDR2 LQKENI. The V gene lost 3 bases and the J gene lost 14 bases, with 16 bases spanning the gap. The CDR3 DNA follows: TGTGCCAGCTCACCGAATCCCGGGAGTACCCTGTTTTTT. It translates to CASSPNPGSTLFF.

This rearrangement joins TRBV12-3 or TRBV12-4 to TRBJ2-3; 7 bases match TRBD2. The J segment lost 6 bases and the V segment lost 7 bases, leaving 10 bases of the junction unmatched. The CDR3 contains 14 residues. The CDR3 nucleotides read TGTGCCAGCAACAGAGGGACTACCCCCGATACGCAGTATTTT. Amino acid sequence: CASNRGTTPDTQYF.

The rearrangement links TRBV4-1 to TRBJ2-5, with D maybe TRBD1 (5 bases). The germline V and J ends were trimmed by 2 bases and 11 bases, with 24 bases remaining between them. This CDR3 comprises 16 residues. Germline V lookup: CDR1 MGHRA, CDR2 YSYEKL. In nucleotides, the CDR3 is TGCGCCAGCAGCCAAAAGGGGATAAGCGTCGAGAGAGAGCAGTACTTC. Residues: CASSQKGISVEREQYF.

The chain carries TRBV12-3 or TRBV12-4 and TRBJ2-1; D could derive from TRBD1 or TRBD2 (5 bases each). The DNA end is a closer match to TRBJ2-7, so the J assignment may be wrong. The CDR3 spans 14 residues. The CDR3: CASSPGRFYNEQYF. The CDR3 bases are TGTGCCAGCAGCCCGGGACGTTTCTACAATGAGCAGTACTTC.

The chain couples TRBV9 to TRBJ2-4; 8 positions agree with TRBD2. V was pared by 0 bases and J by 15 bases, with 14 bases of the junction left unmatched. CDR1 and CDR2 (germline): SGDLS, YYNGEE. This CDR3 spans 15 amino acids. CDR3 DNA sequence: TGTGCCAGCAGCGTAGGTGGACTAGCTGTCGATGTGCGGTACTTC. This encodes CASSVGGLAVDVRYF.

This chain connects TRBV20-1 to TRBJ2-1; D unclear. The CDR3 covers 12 residues. Trimming took 6 bases from V and 4 from J, leaving 10 bases between them. From germline, CDR1 is DFQATT and CDR2 SNEGSKA (reference sequence). The CDR3 DNA follows: TGCAGTGCCCCGACTGGGTACAATGAGCAGTTCTTC. The encoded protein is CSAPTGYNEQFF.

The sample holds a few counts of this clonotype. This chain links TRBV7-2 with TRBJ2-1; D is uncertain. Per the germline V gene, CDR1 is SGHTA and CDR2 is FQGNSA. Trimming removed 0 bases from V and 6 bases from J, with 12 bases in between. This CDR3 spans 15 amino acids. CDR3 loop: CASSLADDPANEQFF. CDR3 coding DNA: TGTGCCAGCAGCTTAGCGGACGACCCTGCCAATGAGCAGTTCTTC.

The CDR3 region is CASSWSTGVETQYF. CDR3 coding DNA: TGCGCCAGCAGCTGGTCCACAGGGGTGGAGACCCAGTACTTC. The rearrangement links TRBV5-1 to TRBJ2-5; 7 positions match TRBD1. The CDR3 extends over 14 amino acids. J was trimmed by 5 bases and V by 3 bases; bases with no gene match: 7. CDR1 is SGHRS, CDR2 YFSETQ, per germline.

With regard to this clonotype: Sequence at one end of the junction differs from germline and may be a read error. V and J are TRBV4-1 and TRBJ2-1, with 10 bases that match TRBD2. The CDR3 has 15 amino acids. Germline V gene data show CDR1 as MGHRA and CDR2 as YSYEKL. CDR3 amino acids: CAGSQRLAGDYEQFF. The CDR3 DNA follows: TGCGCCGGCAGCCAGAGGCTAGCGGGGGACTATGAGCAGTTCTTC.

This clonotype was detected only once. Compared with germline, one end of the junction differs, possibly owing to a read error. The V gene is TRBV6-2 or TRBV6-3, the J gene TRBJ2-7; D is unclear. This CDR3 spans 13 amino acids. The V gene's germline CDR1 is MNHEY and CDR2 SVGEGT. CDR3 loop: CASGYDVTYEQYF. In DNA, the CDR3 is TGTGCCAGCGGTTACGACGTAACCTACGAGCAGTACTTC.

The rearrangement uses TRBV12-3 or TRBV12-4 and TRBJ1-6, with 7 bases aligning to TRBD1. Trimming took 10 bases from V and 3 from J; bases not matched to a gene: 3. The CDR3 loop spans 13 amino acids. CDR3 sequence reads: CATGTVYNSPLHF. In DNA form, the CDR3 reads TGTGCCACCGGGACAGTCTATAATTCACCCCTCCACTTT.

V and J are TRBV27 and TRBJ2-7; possible D gene TRBD2, 5 bases. V lost 3 bases and J lost 0, with 12 bases in between. This CDR3 comprises 15 residues. From germline, CDR1 is MNHEY and CDR2 SMNVEV (reference sequence). The chain's CDR3 is CASSLRRAPSYEQYF. CDR3 bases: TGTGCCAGCAGTTTGAGGCGGGCACCCTCCTACGAGCAGTACTTC.

The chain recombines TRBV5-1 with TRBJ2-3; the match to TRBD2 covers 10 bases. Germline V lookup: CDR1 SGHRS, CDR2 YFSETQ. The V gene end was trimmed by 2 bases and the J gene end by 4 bases; junction bases not matched to a gene: 7. This CDR3 is built from 16 residues. The CDR3: CASSFSGRTPPDTQYF. The CDR3 DNA sequence: TGCGCCAGCAGCTTTAGCGGGAGGACCCCCCCAGATACGCAGTATTTT.

There are a few counts of this clonotype. This rearrangement joins TRBV12-3 or TRBV12-4 to TRBJ2-5; TRBD2 agrees at 10 bases. The CDR3 totals 16 residues. Trimming at V came to 6 bases and at J to 4 bases, leaving 11 bases not matched to a gene. The CDR3 here is CASRGLAGASGETQYF. The DNA for the CDR3 is TGTGCCAGCAGAGGCCTAGCGGGAGCTTCGGGAGAGACCCAGTACTTC.

The sample holds a few counts of this clonotype. This rearrangement joins TRBV2 to TRBJ2-1; D is uncertain. Germline values: CDR1 SNHLY, CDR2 FYNNEI. The CDR3 consists of 14 residues. The germline V and J ends were trimmed by 4 bases and 3 bases, with 10 bases remaining between them. Here the CDR3 DNA reads TGTGCCAGCAGTGCGACTTTCATCTACAATGAGCAGTTCTTC. It yields the protein CASSATFIYNEQFF.

The CDR3 region has the DNA TGTGCCAGCAGCTTAAGTGGGCCGGCCGGTGGTCGCGGAGAGACCCAGTACTTC. Translating gives CASSLSGPAGGRGETQYF. This chain joins TRBV11-1 and TRBJ2-5, with D unresolved. V was clipped by 2 bases and J by 4 bases, with 23 bases between them. The V gene's germline CDR1 is SGHAT and CDR2 FQDESV (reference sequence). CDR3 length: 18 residues.

The J gene is TRBJ1-2, the V gene TRBV6-6; weak D call: TRBD1 (5 bases). Germline V CDR1 and CDR2: MNHNY, SVGAGI (reference sequence). Trimming took off 6 bases at V and 3 bases at J, with 11 bases between the two ends. The CDR3 spans 13 residues. The CDR3 region is CASSQTDDYGYTF. CDR3 bases: TGTGCCAGCAGCCAGACAGACGACTATGGCTACACCTTC.

The rearrangement links TRBV20-1 to TRBJ2-7; D ambiguous. V was trimmed by 0 bases and J by 2 bases, leaving 8 bases between them. The germline gives CDR1 DFQATT, CDR2 SNEGSKA (reference sequence). The CDR3 loop spans 13 amino acids. The CDR3 loop is CSARDVEAYEQYF. CDR3 coding DNA: TGCAGTGCTAGAGATGTTGAGGCCTACGAGCAGTACTTC.

The gene calls are TRBV20-1 and TRBJ2-7; the D is unclear. V shed 2 bases and J shed 0 bases, with 14 bases lying between them. Germline CDR1 reads DFQATT; CDR2 reads SNEGSKA (reference sequence). This CDR3 comprises 15 residues. DNA for the CDR3: TGCAGTGCTAGAAATTTTGGTACGAACTCCTACGAGCAGTACTTC. Its protein is CSARNFGTNSYEQYF.

This clonotype showed up just a few times. The chain links TRBV29-1 to TRBJ1-4; no clear D. V dropped 5 bases and J dropped 7 bases, with 5 bases sitting between them. The germline CDR1 and CDR2 sequences are SQVTM and ANQGSEA. The CDR3 totals 10 residues. CDR3 DNA: TGCAGCGTTTGGAGTGAAAAACTGTTTTTT. Translation: CSVWSEKLFF.

The CDR3 DNA sequence: TGTGCCTGGGCCTCCGGGGGGATTTATGGCTACACCTTC. It codes for CAWASGGIYGYTF. V gene TRBV30 combines with J gene TRBJ1-2; maybe TRBD1 (5 bases). This CDR3 comprises 13 residues. Trimming took 5 bases from V and 5 from J, leaving 15 bases between them. Germline CDR1 and CDR2: GTSNPN and SVGIG (reference sequence).

The chain couples TRBV4-1 to TRBJ1-1; 8 bases fit TRBD1. The CDR3 is made up of 16 amino acids. Germline V gene sequence: CDR1 MGHRA, CDR2 YSYEKL. Germline trimming cut 2 bases from V and 3 bases from J; bases unmatched to any gene: 8. Here the CDR3 reads CASSQSPGQVYTEAFF. CDR3 coding DNA: TGCGCCAGCAGCCAATCGCCGGGACAGGTGTACACTGAAGCTTTCTTT.

The V and J genes are TRBV6-5 and TRBJ1-6; D ambiguous. This CDR3 region has 18 residues. V lost 0 bases and J 8 bases, leaving 20 bases between the germline ends. Germline V CDR1 and CDR2: MNHEY, SVGAGI. The CDR3 coding sequence is TGTGCCAGCAGTTACTCGAATTCTATAGGATTGTGGGATTCACCCCTCCACTTT. As protein: CASSYSNSIGLWDSPLHF.

This clonotype was observed a handful of times. The chain links TRBV20-1 to TRBJ1-5, with TRBD1 as a possible D gene (5 bases). With 6 bases removed from V and 0 bases from J, the gap between germline ends came to 12 bases. Germline CDR1 DFQATT, CDR2 SNEGSKA (reference sequence). CDR3 length: 14 amino acids. The CDR3 bases are TGCAGTGCCCGGACACTGCATAGCAATCAGCCCCAGCATTTT. Translating gives CSARTLHSNQPQHF.

V and J are TRBV27 and TRBJ2-1; D not certain. The length of the CDR3 is 13 residues. The ends were cut back, 1 base at V and 6 bases at J, with 7 bases in the middle. CDR1 is MNHEY and CDR2 is SMNVEV in the germline V gene (reference sequence). CDR3 coding DNA: TGTGCCAGCAGTTTATATCCGGCCAATGAGCAGTTCTTC. Its protein product is CASSLYPANEQFF.